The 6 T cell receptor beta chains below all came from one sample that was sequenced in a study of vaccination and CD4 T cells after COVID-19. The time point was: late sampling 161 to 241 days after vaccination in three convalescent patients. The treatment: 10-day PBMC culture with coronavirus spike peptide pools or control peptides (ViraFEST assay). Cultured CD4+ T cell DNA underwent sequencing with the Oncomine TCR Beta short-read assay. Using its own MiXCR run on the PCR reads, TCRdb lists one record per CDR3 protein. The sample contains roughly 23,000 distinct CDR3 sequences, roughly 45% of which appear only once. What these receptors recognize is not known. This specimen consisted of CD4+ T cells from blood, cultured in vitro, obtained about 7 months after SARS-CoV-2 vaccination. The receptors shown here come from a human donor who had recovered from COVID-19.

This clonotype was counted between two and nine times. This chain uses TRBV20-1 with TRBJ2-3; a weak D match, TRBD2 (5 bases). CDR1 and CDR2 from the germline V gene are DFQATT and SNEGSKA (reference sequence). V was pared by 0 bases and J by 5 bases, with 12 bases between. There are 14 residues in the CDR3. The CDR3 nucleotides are TGCAGTGCTAGAGATCCTGGGGAGATAGATACGCAGTATTTT. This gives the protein CSARDPGEIDTQYF.

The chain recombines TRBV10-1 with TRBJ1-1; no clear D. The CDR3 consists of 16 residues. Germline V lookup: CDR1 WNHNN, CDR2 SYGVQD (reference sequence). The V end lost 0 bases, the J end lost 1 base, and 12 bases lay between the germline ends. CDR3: CASSESRALGNTEAFF. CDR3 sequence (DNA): TGCGCCAGCAGTGAGTCAAGGGCCCTTGGGAACACTGAAGCTTTCTTT.

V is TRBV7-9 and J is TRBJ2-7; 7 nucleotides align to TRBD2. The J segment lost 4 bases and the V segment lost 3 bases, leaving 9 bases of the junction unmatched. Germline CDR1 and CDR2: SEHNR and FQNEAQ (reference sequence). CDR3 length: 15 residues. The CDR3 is CASSFGGGLFYEQYF. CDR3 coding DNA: TGTGCCAGCAGCTTCGGGGGAGGGTTATTTTACGAGCAGTACTTC.

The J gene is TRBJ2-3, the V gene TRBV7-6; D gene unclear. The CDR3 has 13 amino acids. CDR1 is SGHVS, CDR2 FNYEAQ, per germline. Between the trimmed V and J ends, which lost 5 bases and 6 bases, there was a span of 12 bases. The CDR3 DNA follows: TGTGCCAGCAGCACCGTTCGTGCGGATACGCAGTATTTT. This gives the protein CASSTVRADTQYF.

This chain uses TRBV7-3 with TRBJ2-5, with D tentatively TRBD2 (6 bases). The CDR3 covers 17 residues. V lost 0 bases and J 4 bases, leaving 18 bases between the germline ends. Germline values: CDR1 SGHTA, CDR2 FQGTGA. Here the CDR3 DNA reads TGTGCCAGCAGCTTAACGGGCGGAGGGCCGGGCGGAGAGACCCAGTACTTC. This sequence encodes CASSLTGGGPGGETQYF.

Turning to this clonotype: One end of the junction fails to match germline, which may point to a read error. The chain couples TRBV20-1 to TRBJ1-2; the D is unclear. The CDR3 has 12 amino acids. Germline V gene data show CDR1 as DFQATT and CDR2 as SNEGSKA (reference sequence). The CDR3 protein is CSASVANYGCTF. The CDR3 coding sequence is TGCAGTGCTAGCGTAGCGAACTATGGCTGCACCTTC.